The 3 T cell receptor beta chains in this list originate from one sample, sequenced in a study of CXCR3-negative and CXCR3-positive naive CD8 T cells. Overall study results and limits: CXCR3-positive naive cells carried more hydrophobic TRB CDR3s than CXCR3-negative ones.

These TCRs are of unknown antigen specificity. UMI labels and 5' RACE were used to prepare the TRB cDNA libraries. For each CDR3 protein, TCRdb gives one entry from its re-call of the 5' RACE reads, without DNA. With around 120,000 distinct CDR3 sequences in the sample, the ten largest clones hold about 0.61%. Sequencing input: naive CXCR3+ CD8+ T cells from blood. Described subset: CD45RO-CCR7+CD27+CD95- naive CD8+ T cells expressing CXCR3 (TNR3+). Receptors originate from a human donor in good health. Some clones in this sample may be carry-over from other donors' samples.

V usage is TRBV6-6 and J usage is TRBJ2-1. Germline V CDR1 and CDR2: MNHNY, SVGAGI (reference sequence). CDR3 size: 12 residues. The CDR3 loop reads CASSYSGREQFF.

The chain's CDR3 is CASSFRASSYEQYF. The rearrangement uses TRBV12-3 or TRBV12-4 and TRBJ2-7. CDR3 length equals 14 residues.

This chain joins TRBV19 and TRBJ1-1; TCRdb lists TRBD1, though no DNA is available to test this call. The CDR3 contains 14 residues. Germline CDR1 and CDR2: LNHDA and SQIVND (reference sequence). The CDR3 spells CASSGGGGASEAFF. Together with reference TRBV19 and TRBJ1-1, the CDR3 gives the full variable domain: DGGITQSPKYLFRKEGQNVTLSCEQNLNHDAMYWYRQDPGQGLRLIYYSQIVNDFQKGDIAEGYSVSREKKESFPLTVTSAQKNPTAFYLCASSGGGGASEAFFGQGTRLTVV.